The next 27 T cell receptor beta chains were all read from a single sample in a study of vaccination and CD4 T cells after COVID-19 (dated by TCRdb to between 2020 and 2023). No antigen has been assigned to these receptors. Interpreted using the paper, the treatment or condition label stands for: roughly 10-day PBMC culture with coronavirus spike peptide pools or control peptides (ViraFEST assay). Library prep was done by PCR. The instrument was an Illumina iSeq 100. TCR sequencing of DNA from cultured CD4+ T cells used the Oncomine TCR Beta short-read assay at the Johns Hopkins FTIC core. TCRdb cleaned the public reads at Q25 with fastp, built clones with MiXCR and kept in-frame beta chains. Identical CDR3 protein sequences are pooled into one entry, listed with their most common genes and DNA. This sample is represented by roughly 20,000 distinct CDR3 sequences; more than 45% of them were singletons. Clones ranked in the top ten supply 9.6% of the sample.

Sequencing was performed on CD4+ T cells from blood, cultured in vitro. These receptors were taken from a human donor who had recovered from COVID-19.

About this clonotype: Sequence at one end of the junction differs from germline and may be a read error. V is TRBV4-1 and J is TRBJ1-6; 7 bases are a match to TRBD1. CDR1 is MGHRA and CDR2 is YSYEKL in the germline V gene. The length of the CDR3 is 15 residues. This chain's CDR3 is CASSQVDRDNSPLHF. The CDR3 DNA sequence: TGCGCCAGCAGCCAGGTCGACAGGGATAACTCACCCCTCCACTTT.

The chain is built from TRBV12-3 or TRBV12-4 and TRBJ1-2; D uncertain. V was pared by 6 bases and J by 3 bases, with 17 bases between. This CDR3 region has 15 residues. In nucleotides, the CDR3 is TGTGCCAGCAGCTTGGGTCTCGCCAATGACTATGGCTACACCTTC. Encoded protein: CASSLGLANDYGYTF.

The chain combines TRBV6-1 with TRBJ1-6, with no clear D. Trimming removed 7 bases from V and 8 bases from J, with 18 bases in between. Germline loops: CDR1 MNHNS, CDR2 SASEGT. CDR3 size: 15 residues. CDR3 region: CASTPSGEGYSPLHF. For the CDR3, the DNA is TGTGCCAGCACCCCCTCGGGCGAAGGGTATTCACCCCTCCACTTT.

This clonotype has more than one count but fewer than ten. The chain is built from TRBV6-2 or TRBV6-3 and TRBJ1-1; tentatively, D is TRBD1 (5 bases). Deletions cut 5 bases from V and 5 bases from J, with 18 bases between. Per germline, CDR1 MNHEY and CDR2 SVGEGT. The length of the CDR3 is 15 residues. This chain's CDR3 is CASSPWTLPGTEAFF. As DNA, the CDR3 is TGTGCCAGCAGTCCATGGACACTCCCGGGAACTGAAGCTTTCTTT.

The chain is built from TRBV20-1 and TRBJ2-3, with D possibly matching TRBD2 (6 bases). Per germline, CDR1 DFQATT and CDR2 SNEGSKA (reference sequence). Trimming removed 2 bases at V and 4 bases at J, with 16 bases between. This CDR3 is built from 15 residues. The DNA of the CDR3 is TGCAGTGCTAGATATGACACCGGGGGAGCAGATACGCAGTATTTT. Translating it yields CSARYDTGGADTQYF.

The CDR3 spells CASSNRARDTQYF. CDR3 nucleotides: TGTGCCAGCAGTAACAGGGCGCGAGATACGCAGTATTTT. The chain employs TRBV6-1 and TRBJ2-3; D is possibly TRBD1 (6 bases). The CDR3 runs 13 residues. V was shortened by 5 bases and J by 5 bases, with 11 bases between the two germline ends. The germline V gene encodes CDR1 MNHNS and CDR2 SASEGT.

As DNA, the CDR3 is TGTGCCACCAGCAGCCCTACGGGACTCGTGGAGACCCAGTACTTC. Translated, it gives CATSSPTGLVETQYF. The V call is TRBV15, the J call TRBJ2-5; maybe TRBD2 (6 bases). The CDR3 is 15 residues long. Germline V CDR1 and CDR2: LNHNV, YYDKDF (reference sequence). Trimming removed 3 bases at V and 5 bases at J, with 16 bases between.

This clonotype was recorded a few times. The V and J genes are TRBV6-1 and TRBJ1-5; perhaps TRBD1 as D (5 bases). V was shortened by 7 bases and J by 4 bases, with 14 bases between the two germline ends. The germline V gene has CDR1 MNHNS and CDR2 SASEGT. This CDR3 has 14 residues. The DNA for the CDR3 is TGTGCCAGCACCCTGGGGGGAGGAAATCAGCCCCAGCATTTT. Protein product: CASTLGGGNQPQHF.

V and J are TRBV10-3 and TRBJ2-7; 10 bases are shared with TRBD2. The germline CDR1 and CDR2 sequences are ENHRY and SYGVKD. With 10 bases clipped from V and 3 bases from J, the junction kept 6 bases outside the gene matches. The CDR3 totals 13 residues. CDR3 loop: CATGAGGYYEQYF. CDR3 nucleotide sequence: TGTGCCACCGGAGCGGGGGGGTACTACGAGCAGTACTTC.

J is TRBJ2-2 and V is TRBV19; the D is unclear. From germline, CDR1 is LNHDA and CDR2 SQIVND (reference sequence). V lost 7 bases and J 7 bases, leaving 7 bases between the germline ends. The CDR3 runs to 11 residues. The CDR3 is CASKAIGELFF. DNA for the CDR3: TGTGCCAGTAAGGCTATCGGGGAGCTGTTTTTT. Supplemented by reference TRBV19 and TRBJ2-2, the full variable domain reads DGGITQSPKYLFRKEGQNVTLSCEQNLNHDAMYWYRQDPGQGLRLIYYSQIVNDFQKGDIAEGYSVSREKKESFPLTVTSAQKNPTAFYLCASKAIGELFFGEGSRLTVL.

The chain carries TRBV12-1 and TRBJ1-5. TRBV12-1 is an annotated pseudogene. The CDR3 extends over 15 amino acids. DNA of the CDR3: TGTGCCAGCAGCTTAAAACTGGCGACAAATCAGCCCCAGCATTTT. Encoded protein: CASSLKLATNQPQHF.

The chain has TRBV11-1 and TRBJ2-5; TRBD1 matches at 10 bases. With V trimmed by 7 bases and J by 3 bases, 5 bases remained unmatched. From germline, CDR1 is SGHAT and CDR2 FQDESV (reference sequence). This CDR3 region has 14 residues. DNA of the CDR3: TGTGCCAGCAACTTGGGGACAGGGGAAGAGACCCAGTACTTC. Its translation is CASNLGTGEETQYF.

The chain is built from TRBV4-1 and TRBJ2-3, with a possible D match to TRBD2 (6 bases). Germline CDR1 and CDR2: MGHRA and YSYEKL. Trimming took 1 base from V and 0 from J, leaving 14 bases between them. CDR3 length: 17 amino acids. CDR3 DNA: TGCGCCAGCAGCCAAGGTGCGGGGACCATCAGCACAGATACGCAGTATTTT. Its translation: CASSQGAGTISTDTQYF.

The chain carries TRBV20-1 and TRBJ2-1; maybe TRBD2 (5 bases). V lost 5 bases and J 0 bases, leaving 14 bases between the germline ends. The CDR3 has 15 residues. Germline V gene lookup returns CDR1 DFQATT and CDR2 SNEGSKA (reference sequence). The CDR3 region is CSAHTGGYSYNEQFF. For the CDR3, the DNA is TGCAGTGCTCATACTGGCGGGTACTCCTACAATGAGCAGTTCTTC.

This rearrangement joins TRBV18 to TRBJ1-1, with D hard to call. In germline, CDR1 is KGHSH, CDR2 LQKENI. CDR3 length equals 13 residues. V lost 0 bases, J lost 0 bases, and 2 bases lay in between. The CDR3 DNA is TGTGCCAGCTCACCACCAGTGAACACTGAAGCTTTCTTT. Encoded protein: CASSPPVNTEAFF. Full variable domain (missing parts from reference TRBV18 and TRBJ1-1): NAGVMQNPRHLVRRRGQEARLRCSPMKGHSHVYWYRQLPEEGLKFMVYLQKENIIDESGMPKERFSAEFPKEGPSILRIQQVVRGDSAAYFCASSPPVNTEAFFGQGTRLTVV.

V usage is TRBV11-2 and J usage is TRBJ1-2; tentatively, D is TRBD1 (5 bases). This CDR3 has 15 amino acids. Germline V gives CDR1 SGHAT, CDR2 FQNNGV. V lost 5 bases, J lost 4 bases, and 17 bases lay in between. The CDR3 sequence is CASSLGRQGLYGYTF. CDR3 sequence (DNA): TGTGCCAGCAGCCTGGGGCGGCAGGGACTCTATGGCTACACCTTC.

This clonotype occurred a few times. The genes are TRBV18 and TRBJ1-2; TRBD1 aligns across 7 bases. CDR1 is KGHSH and CDR2 is LQKENI in the germline V gene. CDR3 length: 15 amino acids. With V trimmed by 0 bases and J by 4 bases, 5 bases remained unmatched. Here the CDR3 DNA reads TGTGCCAGCTCACCACCACAGAGGACAGGCTATGGCTACACCTTC. It is translated as CASSPPQRTGYGYTF.

The rearrangement uses TRBV6-1 and TRBJ2-1, with 8 positions matching TRBD2. The V gene end was trimmed by 4 bases and the J gene end by 0 bases; junction bases not matched to a gene: 8. The CDR3 consists of 17 residues. Looked up from germline, CDR1 is MNHNS and CDR2 is SASEGT. The CDR3 coding sequence is TGTGCCAGCAGTGTAGAAGCGGGGGCCCTCTCCTACAATGAGCAGTTCTTC. This encodes CASSVEAGALSYNEQFF.

The chain uses TRBV5-6 and TRBJ1-2; 10 positions agree with TRBD1. The CDR3 consists of 14 residues. Germline assignment: CDR1 SGHDT and CDR2 YYEEEE. J was trimmed by 8 bases and V by 4 bases; bases with no gene match: 8. Here the CDR3 reads CASSPTGGAWGYTF. CDR3 DNA: TGTGCCAGCAGCCCGACAGGGGGCGCATGGGGCTACACCTTC. The full variable domain, completed using reference TRBV5-6 and TRBJ1-2, is DAGVTQSPTHLIKTRGQQVTLRCSPKSGHDTVSWYQQALGQGPQFIFQYYEEEERQRGNFPDRFSGHQFPNYSSELNVNALLLGDSALYLCASSPTGGAWGYTFGSGTRLTVV.

The V gene is TRBV27, the J gene TRBJ2-1; 12 positions agree with TRBD2. In germline, CDR1 is MNHEY, CDR2 SMNVEV (reference sequence). V lost 2 bases, J lost 4 bases, and 3 bases stayed unmatched. This CDR3 comprises 16 residues. The CDR3 nucleotides are TGTGCCAGCAGTTTACTGGGGACTAGCGGGTACAATGAGCAGTTCTTC. Its protein is CASSLLGTSGYNEQFF.

Written as DNA, the CDR3 is TGCAGTGCTAGAGATCAGGGCACAGATACGCAGTATTTT. Its protein product is CSARDQGTDTQYF. The V call is TRBV20-1, the J call TRBJ2-3; no definite D call. Trimming left V 0 bases short and J 1 base short, with 5 bases between. CDR1 and CDR2 from the germline V gene are DFQATT and SNEGSKA (reference sequence). This CDR3 region has 13 residues.

The chain is built from TRBV20-1 and TRBJ2-3; D assignment may be TRBD1 or TRBD2 (5 bases each). The ends were cut back, 1 base at V and 5 bases at J, with 7 bases in the middle. This CDR3 is 12 amino acids long. The germline CDR1 and CDR2 sequences are DFQATT and SNEGSKA (reference sequence). The CDR3 sequence: CSARGGKDTQYF. CDR3 nucleotide sequence: TGCAGTGCTAGAGGGGGGAAAGATACGCAGTATTTT.

V and J are TRBV20-1 and TRBJ2-2; tentatively, D is TRBD2 (7 bases). Looked up from germline, CDR1 is DFQATT and CDR2 is SNEGSKA (reference sequence). This CDR3 region has 15 residues. The V end lost 5 bases, the J end lost 6 bases, and 19 bases lay between the germline ends. The chain's CDR3 is CSAPRGGRGAGELFF. CDR3 sequence (DNA): TGCAGTGCTCCCAGGGGAGGGCGGGGAGCCGGGGAGCTGTTTTTT.

V and J are TRBV15 and TRBJ2-7; D gene unclear. Germline assignment: CDR1 LNHNV and CDR2 YYDKDF (reference sequence). The CDR3 sequence is 12 residues long. V shed 1 base and J shed 6 bases, with 7 bases lying between them. CDR3 loop: CATSRVGGEQYF. The CDR3 region has the DNA TGTGCCACCAGCAGAGTGGGTGGCGAGCAGTACTTC. The whole variable domain, filled in from reference TRBV15 and TRBJ2-7, reads DAMVIQNPRYQVTQFGKPVTLSCSQTLNHNVMYWYQQKSSQAPKLLFHYYDKDFNNEADTPDNFQSRRPNTSFCFLDIRSPGLGDTAMYLCATSRVGGEQYFGPGTRLTVT.

This clonotype was seen just once. The chain joins TRBV6-5 to TRBJ2-7; D is possibly TRBD2 (6 bases). V was cut by 2 bases and J by 2 bases, with 13 bases left in between. The CDR3 runs to 15 residues. CDR1 is MNHEY, CDR2 SVGAGI, per germline. This chain's CDR3 is CASSYRGGIPYEQYF. The CDR3 DNA follows: TGTGCCAGCAGTTACAGGGGCGGGATTCCCTACGAGCAGTACTTC.

This clonotype is a singleton in its sample. The J gene is TRBJ1-6, the V gene TRBV12-3 or TRBV12-4; TRBD1 aligns across 9 bases. The J segment lost 6 bases and the V segment lost 4 bases, leaving 4 bases of the junction unmatched. The CDR3 is 15 amino acids. The CDR3 DNA sequence: TGTGCCAGCAGTTCTCAGGACAGGGGTAATTCACCCCTCCACTTT. Translating gives CASSSQDRGNSPLHF.

In this sample, this clonotype turned up a few times. The chain joins TRBV2 to TRBJ1-2; D gene unclear. The CDR3 extends over 12 amino acids. CDR1 SNHLY and CDR2 FYNNEI come from the germline V gene. V was shortened by 2 bases and J by 7 bases, with 8 bases between the two germline ends. The CDR3 DNA is TGTGCCAGCAGTGAAACGGGAGGTGGCTACACCTTC. This encodes CASSETGGGYTF.